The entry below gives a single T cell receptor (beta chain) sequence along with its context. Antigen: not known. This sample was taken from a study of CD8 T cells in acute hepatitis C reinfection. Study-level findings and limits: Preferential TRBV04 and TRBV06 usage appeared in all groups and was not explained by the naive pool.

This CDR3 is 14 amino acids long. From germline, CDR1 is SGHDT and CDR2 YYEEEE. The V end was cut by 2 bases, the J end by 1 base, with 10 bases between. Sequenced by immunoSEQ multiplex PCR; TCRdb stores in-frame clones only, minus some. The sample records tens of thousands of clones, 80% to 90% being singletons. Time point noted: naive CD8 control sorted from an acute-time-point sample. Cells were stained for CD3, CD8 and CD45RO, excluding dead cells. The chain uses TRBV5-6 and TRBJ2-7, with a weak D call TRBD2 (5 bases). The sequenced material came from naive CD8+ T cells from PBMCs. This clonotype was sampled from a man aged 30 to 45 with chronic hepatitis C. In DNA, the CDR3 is TGTGCCAGCAGCTTTCTCGGGGATTCCTACGAGCAGTACTTC. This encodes CASSFLGDSYEQYF.